This T cell receptor beta chain was documented in a study of radiotherapy plus CTLA-4 blockade in lung cancer. Only in-frame clones appear in the TCRdb table, and some are missing; sequencing was by immunoSEQ multiplex PCR. The repertoire holds approximately 83,000 clones, with around 79% as singletons. CDR1 is SGHRS and CDR2 is YFSETQ in the germline V gene. The CDR3 is 12 residues long. V lost 3 bases, J lost 12 bases, and 13 bases lay in between. The chain combines TRBV5-1 with TRBJ2-1; tentative D call: TRBD2 (6 bases). The sample was peripheral blood, taken from a patient treated with radiotherapy plus ipilimumab. This receptor was obtained from a human donor with non-small cell lung cancer who had a partial response to radiotherapy plus ipilimumab. Some clones in this sample may be carry-over from other donors' samples. The CDR3 nucleotides read TGCGCCAGCAGCTCTAAACCTAGCGCGCAGTTCTTC. It specifies CASSSKPSAQFF.